The 11 T cell receptor beta chains below all came from one sample that was sequenced in a study of follicular helper T cells after annual influenza vaccination. Assay: immunoSEQ multiplex PCR; the TCRdb copy retains only in-frame clones and omits some. This table holds about 11,000 clones, roughly 80% found once. The material sequenced was CXCR5- memory CD4+ T cells sorted from blood, taken 6 weeks after influenza vaccination. The receptors originated from an adult who received the influenza vaccine.

V is TRBV7-2 and J is TRBJ1-4; 8 nucleotides line up with TRBD1. J was trimmed by 2 bases and V by 4 bases; bases with no gene match: 3. Per germline, CDR1 SGHTA and CDR2 FQGNSA. The CDR3 totals 15 residues. The CDR3: CASSSRTGTNEKLFF. The CDR3 nucleotides are TGTGCCAGCAGCTCTAGGACAGGGACTAATGAAAAACTGTTTTTT.

The V and J genes are TRBV7-9 and TRBJ2-1; no firm D call. V lost 4 bases, J lost 5 bases, and 21 bases lay in between. The CDR3 runs to 17 residues. In germline, CDR1 is SEHNR, CDR2 FQNEAQ (reference sequence). CDR3 coding DNA: TGTGCCAGCAGCTCCGACCCTGCCGGGCCCCCCGACAATGAGCAGTTCTTC. Its translation: CASSSDPAGPPDNEQFF.

This rearrangement joins TRBV7-9 to TRBJ1-4; possibly TRBD1 for D (5 bases). This CDR3 is built from 15 residues. Trimming left V 3 bases short and J 6 bases short, with 14 bases between. The V gene's germline CDR1 is SEHNR and CDR2 FQNEAQ (reference sequence). The chain's CDR3 is CASSFGAGGYEKLFF. In nucleotides, the CDR3 is TGTGCCAGCAGCTTCGGGGCCGGGGGGTATGAAAAACTGTTTTTT. Filled out from reference TRBV7-9 and TRBJ1-4, the complete variable domain reads DTGVSQNPRHKITKRGQNVTFRCDPISEHNRLYWYRQTLGQGPEFLTYFQNEAQLEKSRLLSDRFSAERPKGSFSTLEIQRTEQGDSAMYLCASSFGAGGYEKLFFGSGTQLSVL.

The chain links TRBV7-6 to TRBJ1-5; maybe TRBD1 (5 bases). CDR3 length equals 14 residues. Between the trimmed V and J ends, which lost 5 bases and 9 bases, there was a span of 17 bases. Germline CDR1 and CDR2: SGHVS and FNYEAQ. CDR3 residues: CASSPGGAAGPQHF. The CDR3 DNA reads TGTGCCAGCAGCCCCGGGGGAGCTGCTGGGCCCCAGCATTTT.

This chain joins TRBV5-1 and TRBJ2-7, with 10 bases that match TRBD1. Germline V CDR1 and CDR2: SGHRS, YFSETQ. With V trimmed by 4 bases and J by 2 bases, 15 bases remained unmatched. This CDR3 contains 18 residues. The CDR3 DNA is TGCGCCAGCAGCCCCCCGGGACAGGGGCGTCTTCGTACCTACGAGCAGTACTTC. As protein: CASSPPGQGRLRTYEQYF.

This clone was seen only once. Mismatch with germline at one junction end may stem from a read error. The J gene is TRBJ1-2, the V gene TRBV7-9, with TRBD1 identical over 9 bases. The CDR3 runs to 12 residues. In germline, CDR1 is SEHNR, CDR2 FQNEAQ (reference sequence). The CDR3 loop is CASSLGDRVGPF. The CDR3 DNA reads as TGTGCCAGCAGCTTAGGGGACAGGGTAGGCCCCTTC. The entire variable domain, with the rest obtained from reference TRBV7-9 and TRBJ1-2, is as follows: DTGVSQNPRHKITKRGQNVTFRCDPISEHNRLYWYRQTLGQGPEFLTYFQNEAQLEKSRLLSDRFSAERPKGSFSTLEIQRTEQGDSAMYLCASSLGDRVGPFGSGTRLTVV.

V usage is TRBV19 and J usage is TRBJ2-5; the match to TRBD1 covers 8 bases. Per germline, CDR1 LNHDA and CDR2 SQIVND (reference sequence). The junction had 10 bases not matched to a gene; V was cut back by 6 bases and J by 4 bases. The CDR3 is 15 amino acids. The CDR3 bases are TGTGCCAGTAGCCCTGACGGCAGGGGGCTAGAGACCCAGTACTTC. This translates into CASSPDGRGLETQYF.

The chain couples TRBV20-1 to TRBJ1-2; D not certain. Trimming shortened V by 4 bases and J by 8 bases, and 11 bases separated the two germline ends. The V gene's germline CDR1 is DFQATT and CDR2 SNEGSKA (reference sequence). This CDR3 is 11 amino acids long. The CDR3 DNA is TGCAGTGCTACCCCCAGCTACGGCTACACCTTC. This encodes CSATPSYGYTF.

This chain joins TRBV7-3 and TRBJ2-1; D is perhaps TRBD2 (6 bases). Between the trimmed V and J ends, which lost 5 bases and 2 bases, there was a span of 19 bases. The CDR3 has 17 residues. Germline V gene data show CDR1 as SGHTA and CDR2 as FQGTGA. CDR3 sequence (DNA): TGTGCCAGCAGCCCAAGGTCGGGGCGGGGTCCCTACAATGAGCAGTTCTTC. Translation gives CASSPRSGRGPYNEQFF.

This chain uses TRBV18 with TRBJ2-1; D perhaps matches TRBD2 (5 bases). Trimming took off 2 bases at V and 0 bases at J, with 14 bases between the two ends. The CDR3 loop spans 17 amino acids. CDR1 KGHSH and CDR2 LQKENI come from the germline V gene. In nucleotides, the CDR3 is TGTGCCAGCTCACCATATGAGGGCCCCTTCTCCTACAATGAGCAGTTCTTC. Amino acid sequence: CASSPYEGPFSYNEQFF.

The chain couples TRBV5-1 to TRBJ1-1, with unresolved D. Deletions cut 1 base from V and 9 bases from J, with 10 bases between. The CDR3 contains 12 residues. The V gene's germline CDR1 is SGHRS and CDR2 YFSETQ. The CDR3 protein is CASSLRPPQAFF. In nucleotides, the CDR3 is TGCGCCAGCAGCTTGAGACCCCCCCAAGCTTTCTTT. Using reference TRBV5-1 and TRBJ1-1 for the parts outside the CDR3, the full variable domain is KAGVTQTPRYLIKTRGQQVTLSCSPISGHRSVSWYQQTPGQGLQFLFEYFSETQRNKGNFPGRFSGRQFSNSRSEMNVSTLELGDSALYLCASSLRPPQAFFGQGTRLTVV.